A selection of T cell receptor beta chains follows, all from one sample in a study of beta chain features in type 1 diabetes. The data were produced by immunoSEQ multiplex PCR, yet TCRdb's version contains in-frame clones alone and is incomplete. The sample lists about 900,000 clones, roughly a sixth occurring once. The sample taken for sequencing was naive CD4+ T cells from blood. The receptor set was obtained from a woman aged 18-30 years in good health. Each CDR3 is given with its conserved first and last residue. D genes are given only for firm matches. Part of the rows lack a size; the others show once, few, many or a class for expanded clones.

J gene,D gene,CDR3 length,V gene,clone size,CDR3 DNA,CDR3 protein
TRBJ2-1,TRBD2,15,TRBV7-6,-,TGTGCCAGCAGCTCCCTAGCGGGGGGCTACAATGAGCAGTTCTTC,CASSSLAGGYNEQFF
TRBJ2-7,-,15,TRBV6-6,-,TGTGCCAGCAGCTCTTTAATGACGAGCTCCTACGAGCAGTACTTC,CASSSLMTSSYEQYF
TRBJ1-2,TRBD1,14,TRBV5-1,-,TGCGCCAGCACCACCCGGGACAGCAACTATGGCTACACCTTC,CASTTRDSNYGYTF
TRBJ2-3,-,13,TRBV7-2,-,TGTGCCAGCAGCTCCCTCCAGGAAGATACGCAGTATTTT,CASSSLQEDTQYF
TRBJ2-1,TRBD1,16,TRBV4-1,-,TGCGCCAGCAGCCAAGTTCCTAGGACAGGGAGGTATGAGCAGTTCTTC,CASSQVPRTGRYEQFF
TRBJ1-1,-,13,TRBV6-1,-,TGTGCCAGTCAACAGGGACAGAACACTGAAGCTTTCTTT,CASQQGQNTEAFF
TRBJ2-7,-,14,TRBV28,few,TGTGCCAGCAGTTTGGCGCAGACTCCCTACGAGCAGTACTTC,CASSLAQTPYEQYF
TRBJ2-5,-,18,TRBV27,-,TGTGCCAGCAGCCGTCGGTGGCAGCGAGCGGAGGTACAAGAGACCCAGTACTTC,CASSRRWQRAEVQETQYF
TRBJ1-1,-,14,TRBV29-1,few,TGCAGCGTTGAAGAGGGGACCATGAACACTGAAGCTTTCTTT,CSVEEGTMNTEAFF
TRBJ2-5,TRBD2,16,TRBV5-1,few,TGCGCCAGCAGCTTGGTTCTAGCGGGAGGCTCAGAGACCCAGTACTTC,CASSLVLAGGSETQYF
TRBJ2-4,-,16,TRBV5-1,-,TGCGCCAGCAGCCCGGCTGGACAGATAGCCAAAAACATTCAGTACTTC,CASSPAGQIAKNIQYF
TRBJ1-2,-,14,TRBV28,-,TGTGCCAGCAGTTTAAGAGGGGTAAACTATGGCTACACCTTC,CASSLRGVNYGYTF
TRBJ2-1,TRBD2,19,TRBV14,few,TGTGCCAGCAGCCAAGCGCCTTTAGCGGGAGGATTTTTTTATAGTGAGCAGTTCTTC,CASSQAPLAGGFFYSEQFF
TRBJ2-2,-,15,TRBV5-4,few,TGTGCCAGCAGCTTGGCCCTGGGCAGCACCGGGGAGCTGTTTTTT,CASSLALGSTGELFF
TRBJ2-3,-,17,TRBV7-9,-,TGTGCCAGCAACCCTCACCACCGGGGACCTTACACAGATACGCAGTATTTT,CASNPHHRGPYTDTQYF
TRBJ2-5,TRBD2,18,TRBV5-4,-,TGTGCCAGCAGCTCCGCCGGGACTAGCGGGAGTGGTCAAGAGACCCAGTACTTC,CASSSAGTSGSGQETQYF
TRBJ2-5,-,14,TRBV27,-,TGTGCCAGCAGTCCCCGGGGCACAAAAGAGACCCAGTACTTC,CASSPRGTKETQYF
TRBJ2-3,-,15,TRBV5-6,few,TGTGCCAGCAGCTTGCGGGCGGGTAGCACAGATACGCAGTATTTT,CASSLRAGSTDTQYF
TRBJ2-3,TRBD2,18,TRBV7-9,-,TGTGCCAGCAGCTTAGCCCGACAGACTAGCGGGAGGGCGGATACGCAGTATTTT,CASSLARQTSGRADTQYF
TRBJ2-7,-,16,TRBV11-2,few,TGTGCCAGCAGCTTAGATCTAGGGGGGGGCTCTTACGAGCAGTACTTC,CASSLDLGGGSYEQYF
TRBJ2-1,-,15,TRBV7-2,-,TGTGCCAGCAGCTTTTTAGCGGCCACCTACAATGAGCAGTTCTTC,CASSFLAATYNEQFF
TRBJ2-2,-,15,TRBV13,-,TGTGCCAGCAGCTTACTGGGAGTCCCCACCGGGGAGCTGTTTTTT,CASSLLGVPTGELFF
TRBJ1-4,-,14,TRBV11-2,-,TGTGCCAGCAGCTTAGGGAGGGGTAATGAAAAACTGTTTTTT,CASSLGRGNEKLFF
TRBJ2-1,-,17,TRBV7-9,once,TGTGCCAGCAGCAAAAGAACAGGGAACGAGACTAACAATGAGCAGTTCTTC,CASSKRTGNETNNEQFF
TRBJ2-7,TRBD1,14,TRBV29-1,-,TGCAGCGGAAAGACCGGGACAGGACAAACCGAGCAGTACTTC,CSGKTGTGQTEQYF
TRBJ2-3,-,16,TRBV28,few,TGTGCCAGCAGCAAGGGGACGGCGATTAGCACAGATACGCAGTATTTT,CASSKGTAISTDTQYF
TRBJ1-4,-,16,TRBV11-2,few,TGTGCCAGCAGCCCCGACAGCATTTCAACTAATGAAAAACTGTTTTTT,CASSPDSISTNEKLFF
TRBJ2-1,TRBD1,15,TRBV14,-,TGTGCCAGCAGCCGCATAGGGACAGGGGGCAATGAGCAGTTCTTC,CASSRIGTGGNEQFF